This record covers a single T cell receptor (beta chain). The sample originates from a study of OX40 agonist ivuxolimab in advanced cancers. TCRdb's copy holds only in-frame clones and misses some; the assay was immunoSEQ multiplex PCR. The table lists approximately 58,000 clones, about 88% of them singletons. Sequencing used CD4+ or CD8+ T cells sorted from blood, obtained in a trial of the OX40 agonist ivuxolimab. The sequence derives from an adult with an advanced solid tumor such as melanoma, head and neck, liver or kidney cancer.

The CDR3 DNA is TGTGCCAGCAGCGGTCCCGGGGTCCTAGGCTACACCTTC. Protein sequence: CASSGPGVLGYTF. The chain joins TRBV11-2 to TRBJ1-2; no reliable D call. Per germline, CDR1 SGHAT and CDR2 FQNNGV. The V and J ends lost 5 bases and 8 bases respectively, with 15 bases between them. The CDR3 is 13 residues long.